Given below is one T cell receptor (beta chain) in context. This CDR3 spans 15 amino acids. Germline-derived CDR1 and CDR2 are LNHDA and SQIVND (reference sequence). The V gene lost 6 bases and the J gene lost 5 bases, with 17 bases spanning the gap. The entry originates in a study of blood T cell repertoires in COVID-19. The overall study: The United States, Italy and Spain provided the acute and convalescent COVID-19 samples. Nucleic acid was either cDNA or gDNA, and it came from T cells, B-cell-depleted T cells, or PBMCs.

Authors' methods: The assay estimated nucleated cells by amplifying reference gene primers. Produced via immunoSEQ multiplex PCR; TCRdb's table is partial and in-frame only. Clonal size and the V and J genes are those of that table, whereas D and trimming came from the DNA. In the table there are fewer than 200,000 clones, 70% to 85% of which are singletons. Material: peripheral blood. This sequence joins TRBV19 and TRBJ2-1; possibly TRBD2 for D (5 bases). The sequence was collected from a man aged 55 to 69 who had recovered from COVID-19. The CDR3 coding sequence is TGTGCCAGTAGCCCCTTCCGGGGAGCCGACAATGAGCAGTTCTTC. Its translation is CASSPFRGADNEQFF.